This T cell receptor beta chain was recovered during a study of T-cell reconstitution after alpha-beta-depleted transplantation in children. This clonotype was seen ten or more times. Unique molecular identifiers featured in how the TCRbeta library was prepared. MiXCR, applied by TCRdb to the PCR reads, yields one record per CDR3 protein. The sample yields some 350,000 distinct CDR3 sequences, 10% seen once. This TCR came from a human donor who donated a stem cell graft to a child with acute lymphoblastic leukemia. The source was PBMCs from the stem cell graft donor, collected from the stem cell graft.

CDR3 sequence: CAISWGNTEQQYF. The CDR3 DNA is TGTGCCATCAGTTGGGGGAATACCGAACAGCAGTACTTC. The J gene is TRBJ2-7, the V gene TRBV10-3, with D perhaps matching TRBD1 or TRBD2 (5 bases each). Per the germline V gene, CDR1 is ENHRY and CDR2 is SYGVKD. This CDR3 has 13 residues. V dropped 5 bases and J dropped 8 bases, with 16 bases sitting between them.